Listed here are 26 T cell receptor beta chains from one sample, sequenced in a study of beta chain features in type 1 diabetes (dated by TCRdb to 2017 to 2018). Libraries were made using the immunoSEQ multiplex PCR assay. The High Capacity cDNA Reverse Transcription Kit was used to reverse transcribe all of the isolated RNA, meaning that expressed TCRB transcripts were what got sequenced. This immuneACCESS table, as held by TCRdb, lists in-frame sequences with V and J called but not all clones. Of the missing ones, under half trace to an unresolved V gene in checked studies; the others have no known cause. The sample contains about 130,000 clones, about a tenth of them found a single time. Roughly 0.69% of the sample is in the top ten clones. Source material: central memory CD4+ T cells from blood. The receptors derive from a man aged 18 to 29 in good health.

This clone was detected a few times. V gene TRBV2 combines with J gene TRBJ1-4; TRBD1 is a possible D gene (6 bases). Germline loops: CDR1 SNHLY, CDR2 FYNNEI. This CDR3 is 15 amino acids long. Trimming took 5 bases from V and 2 from J, leaving 12 bases between them. In nucleotides, the CDR3 is TGTGCCAGCAGTAACCAGGGGATCACTAATGAAAAACTGTTTTTT. Translation: CASSNQGITNEKLFF. Together with reference TRBV2 and TRBJ1-4, the CDR3 gives the full variable domain: EPEVTQTPSHQVTQMGQEVILRCVPISNHLYFYWYRQILGQKVEFLVSFYNNEISEKSEIFDDQFSVERPDGSNFTLKIRSTKLEDSAMYFCASSNQGITNEKLFFGSGTQLSVL.

The gene calls are TRBV7-2 and TRBJ2-2; 11 bases agree with TRBD2. This CDR3 is built from 18 residues. The germline V gene encodes CDR1 SGHTA and CDR2 FQGNSA. The V segment lost 1 base and the J segment 7 bases; nucleotides outside the gene matches: 11. The CDR3 sequence is CASSLVSLAGGPDGELFF. The CDR3, as DNA: TGTGCCAGCAGCTTAGTCTCGTTAGCGGGGGGGCCGGACGGGGAGCTGTTTTTT.

This clone was counted only a few times. This chain links TRBV5-1 with TRBJ2-1, with 9 bases that match TRBD1. Germline V gene lookup returns CDR1 SGHRS and CDR2 YFSETQ. The CDR3 totals 15 residues. Losses at the gene ends were 2 bases for V and 8 bases for J; bases not matched to a gene: 8. CDR3 DNA: TGCGCCAGCAGCTTTACAGGGGGCGGGGGTTATGAGCAGTTCTTC. Translating it yields CASSFTGGGGYEQFF. The full variable domain, in which reference TRBV5-1 and TRBJ2-1 provide the parts outside the CDR3, is KAGVTQTPRYLIKTRGQQVTLSCSPISGHRSVSWYQQTPGQGLQFLFEYFSETQRNKGNFPGRFSGRQFSNSRSEMNVSTLELGDSALYLCASSFTGGGGYEQFFGPGTRLTVL.

The rearrangement joins TRBV7-9 to TRBJ2-7, with TRBD2 identical over 12 bases. This CDR3 is 14 amino acids long. Germline values: CDR1 SEHNR, CDR2 FQNEAQ (reference sequence). V lost 7 bases and J lost 2; bases outside the gene matches: 3. The CDR3 here is CASIPSGGAYEQYF. DNA of the CDR3: TGTGCCAGCATCCCTAGCGGGGGGGCCTACGAGCAGTACTTC.

This clone was recorded a few times. The gene calls are TRBV7-2 and TRBJ2-3; 7 nucleotides line up with TRBD2. V lost 4 bases to trimming and J lost 2 bases; unmatched junction nucleotides: 9. The germline V gene encodes CDR1 SGHTA and CDR2 FQGNSA. This CDR3 spans 16 amino acids. DNA for the CDR3: TGTGCCAGCAGCTCCCAAGCGCGGGGGAACACAGATACGCAGTATTTT. Translated: CASSSQARGNTDTQYF.

The rearrangement uses TRBV18 and TRBJ1-6; TRBD1 matches 7 bases. This CDR3 has 17 amino acids. Per the germline V gene, CDR1 is KGHSH and CDR2 is LQKENI. Trimming cost V 3 bases and J 0 bases; bases outside gene matches: 5. This CDR3 is CASSPADRSSYNSPLHF. The CDR3 nucleotides read TGTGCCAGCTCACCCGCGGACAGGAGCTCCTATAATTCACCCCTCCACTTT.

Regarding this clone: The same CDR3 is also encoded by other DNA sequences in this sample. The genes are TRBV4-3 and TRBJ2-3; TRBD2 matches at 13 bases. The CDR3 is 16 amino acids. Trimming took 4 bases from V and 4 from J; bases not matched to a gene: 5. Germline lookup yields CDR1 LGHNA and CDR2 YSLEER. CDR3 DNA: TGCGCCAGCAGCCCCCGGACTAGCGGGGGAGCAGATACGCAGTATTTT. Its translation: CASSPRTSGGADTQYF.

Only a few counts were recorded for this clone. J is TRBJ2-2 and V is TRBV7-8; possible D gene TRBD2, 6 bases. V was shortened by 9 bases and J by 0 bases, with 8 bases between the two germline ends. Looked up from germline, CDR1 is SGHVS and CDR2 is FQNEAQ. CDR3 length equals 13 residues. CDR3 coding DNA: TGTGCCAGTGGCGGGGCGAACACCGGGGAGCTGTTTTTT. Translated: CASGGANTGELFF.

This clone was seen at least ten times. The chain joins TRBV4-3 to TRBJ1-2, with D tentatively TRBD1 (6 bases). The CDR3 is 12 amino acids. CDR1 and CDR2 from the germline V gene are LGHNA and YSLEER. V was trimmed by 2 bases and J by 7 bases, leaving 8 bases between them. DNA for the CDR3: TGCGCCAGCAGCCAAAACAGGGTTGGCTACACCTTC. This codes for CASSQNRVGYTF.

The V call is TRBV25-1, the J call TRBJ2-2, with 7 bases fitting TRBD1. The CDR3 contains 16 residues. CDR1 and CDR2 (germline): MGHDK, SYGVNS. The V and J ends lost 3 bases and 6 bases, in that order; junction bases with no gene match: 10. CDR3 DNA sequence: TGTGCCAGCAGTGATAGGGGGCGGCTCCCCCCCGGGGAGCTGTTTTTT. Amino acid sequence: CASSDRGRLPPGELFF.

This clone was picked up a small number of times. The chain uses TRBV6-1 and TRBJ1-3; possible D gene TRBD1, 6 bases. Germline CDR1 and CDR2: MNHNS and SASEGT. The CDR3 is 14 amino acids. The CDR3 is CATQTGISGNTIYF. The DNA for the CDR3 is TGTGCTACTCAAACAGGGATCTCTGGAAACACCATATATTTT.

Regarding this clone: This specimen includes other DNA sequences encoding the same CDR3. V is TRBV18 and J is TRBJ2-5; D is unresolved. The CDR3 runs to 13 residues. V gave up 3 bases and J gave up 2 bases, with 7 bases separating them. Germline CDR1 reads KGHSH; CDR2 reads LQKENI. The CDR3 reads CASSPRQQETQYF. As DNA, the CDR3 is TGTGCCAGCTCACCGCGGCAGCAAGAGACCCAGTACTTC.

This clone was seen more than once but under ten times. J is TRBJ2-7 and V is TRBV2; 9 bases line up with TRBD1. Trimming cost V 1 base and J 6 bases; bases outside gene matches: 10. The germline V gene has CDR1 SNHLY and CDR2 FYNNEI. The CDR3 is made up of 16 amino acids. CDR3 sequence: CASSEVRGQGSGEQYF. The DNA of the CDR3 is TGTGCCAGCAGTGAAGTGCGGGGACAGGGCAGTGGCGAGCAGTACTTC.

This clone was detected a few times. The V call is TRBV18, the J call TRBJ1-1; 10 nucleotides line up with TRBD1. Looked up from germline, CDR1 is KGHSH and CDR2 is LQKENI. V dropped 1 base and J dropped 3; count of bases not matched to a gene: 8. This CDR3 is 17 amino acids long. The CDR3 region is CASSPLNLGTGDTEAFF. The CDR3 DNA sequence: TGTGCCAGCTCACCACTAAACCTGGGGACAGGGGACACTGAAGCTTTCTTT.

This clone came up a few times. The rearrangement joins TRBV13 to TRBJ1-6; D ambiguous. The CDR3 sequence is 17 residues long. V gave up 5 bases and J gave up 0 bases, with 14 bases separating them. Germline assignment: CDR1 PRHDT and CDR2 FYEKMQ (reference sequence). The CDR3 coding sequence is TGTGCCAGCAGCCCCCAGGCAGGAAGCTCCTATAATTCACCCCTCCACTTT. As protein: CASSPQAGSSYNSPLHF.

This clone was observed a handful of times. This chain links TRBV5-1 with TRBJ1-2; the match to TRBD1 covers 8 bases. CDR1 is SGHRS and CDR2 is YFSETQ in the germline V gene. V shed 5 bases, J shed 7 bases, and the junction held 13 bases outside the gene matches. The CDR3 is 15 residues long. The CDR3 is CASREQGGPGGGYTF. CDR3 sequence (DNA): TGCGCCAGCAGAGAACAGGGGGGACCCGGGGGTGGCTACACCTTC. The full variable domain, in which reference TRBV5-1 and TRBJ1-2 provide the parts outside the CDR3, is KAGVTQTPRYLIKTRGQQVTLSCSPISGHRSVSWYQQTPGQGLQFLFEYFSETQRNKGNFPGRFSGRQFSNSRSEMNVSTLELGDSALYLCASREQGGPGGGYTFGSGTRLTVV.

The chain links TRBV27 to TRBJ1-6; D uncertain. The CDR3 length is 14 residues. The ends were cut back, 6 bases at V and 4 bases at J, with 10 bases in the middle. Germline V gene sequence: CDR1 MNHEY, CDR2 SMNVEV (reference sequence). CDR3 coding DNA: TGTGCCAGCAGAAGAGAACTATATAATTCACCCCTCCACTTT. It encodes CASRRELYNSPLHF.

This clone came up a few times. This sequence joins TRBV5-1 and TRBJ2-1; 7 nucleotides line up with TRBD1. V was clipped by 4 bases and J by 3 bases; unmatched bases: 7. The CDR3 runs 15 residues. Germline-derived CDR1 and CDR2 are SGHRS and YFSETQ. The CDR3 loop reads CASSATGDDYNEQFF. CDR3 nucleotides: TGCGCCAGCAGCGCTACAGGGGACGACTACAATGAGCAGTTCTTC.

The chain is built from TRBV5-5 and TRBJ2-1; a weak D match, TRBD1 (6 bases). The CDR3 is 14 amino acids. Trimming removed 1 base from V and 6 bases from J, with 11 bases in between. Per the germline V gene, CDR1 is SGHKS and CDR2 is YYEKEE (reference sequence). The CDR3 reads CASSLSQGTNEQFF. The CDR3 nucleotides read TGTGCCAGCAGCTTGAGCCAGGGGACCAATGAGCAGTTCTTC.

This clone has a count of ten or more. V gene TRBV18 combines with J gene TRBJ1-5; no definite D call. CDR3 length equals 12 residues. V lost 6 bases and J lost 5, with 8 bases in between. In germline, CDR1 is KGHSH, CDR2 LQKENI. The CDR3 sequence is CASSWGDQPQHF. The CDR3, as DNA: TGTGCCAGCTCCTGGGGAGATCAGCCCCAGCATTTT.

The chain is built from TRBV19 and TRBJ2-6, with 9 positions matching TRBD1. Trimming took 5 bases from V and 4 from J; bases not matched to a gene: 9. Germline V gives CDR1 LNHDA, CDR2 SQIVND (reference sequence). The CDR3 totals 17 residues. The CDR3 DNA follows: TGTGCCAGTAGTTCCGGGACAGGGTCTCTGGGGGCCAACGTCCTGACTTTC. This sequence encodes CASSSGTGSLGANVLTF.

This clone was picked up a small number of times. The chain uses TRBV30 and TRBJ2-2; no clear D. V lost 3 bases and J lost 1, with 6 bases in between. The germline gives CDR1 GTSNPN, CDR2 SVGIG (reference sequence). The CDR3 contains 13 residues. The CDR3 spells CAWRQENTGELFF. In DNA, the CDR3 is TGTGCCTGGAGGCAGGAGAACACCGGGGAGCTGTTTTTT.

This chain's CDR3 is CSVEDQENIQYF. CDR3 nucleotide sequence: TGCAGCGTTGAAGATCAGGAAAACATTCAGTACTTC. This chain connects TRBV29-1 to TRBJ2-4; D is unresolved. V was trimmed by 0 bases and J by 5 bases, leaving 5 bases between them. The CDR3 covers 12 residues. CDR1 and CDR2 (germline): SQVTM, ANQGSEA.

V is TRBV7-3 and J is TRBJ2-3, with TRBD2 as a possible D gene (6 bases). CDR3 size: 15 residues. Germline lookup yields CDR1 SGHTA and CDR2 FQGTGA. V shed 4 bases and J shed 2 bases, with 13 bases lying between them. CDR3: CASSSLGDSTDTQYF. The CDR3, as DNA: TGTGCCAGCAGCTCCCTGGGGGACTCCACAGATACGCAGTATTTT. Full variable domain (missing parts from reference TRBV7-3 and TRBJ2-3): GAGVSQTPSNKVTEKGKYVELRCDPISGHTALYWYRQSLGQGPEFLIYFQGTGAADDSGLPNDRFFAVRPEGSVSTLKIQRTERGDSAVYLCASSSLGDSTDTQYFGPGTRLTVL.

This clone was counted a few times. For the CDR3, the DNA is TGTGCCTGGGCAAGACTAGGCGCAGATACGCAGTATTTT. Translated, it gives CAWARLGADTQYF. The chain uses TRBV30 and TRBJ2-3, with TRBD2 as a possible D gene (6 bases). In germline, CDR1 is GTSNPN, CDR2 SVGIG (reference sequence). The CDR3 sequence is 13 residues long. The V and J ends lost 5 bases and 4 bases respectively, with 13 bases between them.

This clone appeared a few times. This chain links TRBV18 with TRBJ2-7, with 7 bases lining up with TRBD1. This CDR3 is 14 amino acids long. V trimming: 3 bases; J trimming: 0 bases; junction bases outside the gene matches: 2. Germline V gene lookup returns CDR1 KGHSH and CDR2 LQKENI. The CDR3 is CASSPTGNSYEQYF. The CDR3 nucleotides are TGTGCCAGCTCACCGACAGGGAACTCCTACGAGCAGTACTTC.